The 20 T cell receptor beta chains below were found in one sample sequenced in a study of cytomegalovirus exposure and HLA in healthy donors (dated by TCRdb to the late 2010s). Library preparation employed the immunoSEQ multiplex PCR assay. A mixture of 60 forward primers for TCR Vbeta segments and 13 reverse primers for TCR Jbeta segments was used in the multiplex PCR. The clones in this table, taken by TCRdb from immuneACCESS, are in-frame only. Not every clone is retained; where verified, under half of the shortfall comes from an unresolved V gene, and the cause of the rest is unknown. This sample comprises roughly 100,000 clones, 70% to 80% of them detected only once. Under 4% of the sample is taken by the ten largest. The sample was PBMCs. The source of these receptors is a male donor in good health and CMV-seropositive.

The chain couples TRBV5-4 to TRBJ1-1; D gene ambiguous. Germline V CDR1 and CDR2: SGHNT, YYREEE (reference sequence). The CDR3 extends over 15 amino acids. The V gene lost 4 bases and the J gene lost 3 bases, with 16 bases spanning the gap. CDR3 DNA sequence: TGTGCCAGCAGCCGCCTCCGCGAAGTGGACACTGAAGCTTTCTTT. This encodes CASSRLREVDTEAFF.

This clone was observed once. J is TRBJ1-6 and V is TRBV30; no clear D. V was clipped by 0 bases and J by 2 bases, with 11 bases between them. The CDR3 is 16 amino acids. Per germline, CDR1 GTSNPN and CDR2 SVGIG (reference sequence). CDR3 region: CAWSVFSVAYNSPLHF. Here the CDR3 DNA reads TGTGCCTGGAGTGTGTTTTCAGTCGCCTATAATTCACCCCTCCACTTT.

The rearrangement links TRBV9 to TRBJ2-5; 9 nucleotides line up with TRBD2. Germline V gene data show CDR1 as SGDLS and CDR2 as YYNGEE. Losses at the gene ends were 0 bases for V and 1 base for J; bases not matched to a gene: 4. The CDR3 sequence is 16 residues long. CDR3 DNA sequence: TGTGCCAGCAGCGTAGCGAGCGGGGGGCCCCAAGAGACCCAGTACTTC. As protein: CASSVASGGPQETQYF.

This sequence joins TRBV6-1 and TRBJ2-2, with D possibly being TRBD1 (6 bases). The V gene lost 5 bases and the J gene lost 8 bases, with 9 bases spanning the gap. Germline CDR1 is MNHNS and CDR2 is SASEGT. CDR3 length: 12 residues. CDR3 sequence (DNA): TGTGCCAGCAGTACACAGGGAGGGGAGCTGTTTTTT. It translates to CASSTQGGELFF.

As for this clone: The sample carries other DNA sequences with the same CDR3. The chain joins TRBV5-1 to TRBJ1-1; D uncertain. Germline V lookup: CDR1 SGHRS, CDR2 YFSETQ. V dropped 3 bases and J dropped 1 base, with 10 bases sitting between them. The CDR3 runs 14 residues. CDR3 bases: TGCGCCAGCAGCTCGGGAACGGGGAACACTGAAGCTTTCTTT. It is translated as CASSSGTGNTEAFF. Drawing the rest from reference TRBV5-1 and TRBJ1-1, the complete variable domain is KAGVTQTPRYLIKTRGQQVTLSCSPISGHRSVSWYQQTPGQGLQFLFEYFSETQRNKGNFPGRFSGRQFSNSRSEMNVSTLELGDSALYLCASSSGTGNTEAFFGQGTRLTVV.

V and J are TRBV19 and TRBJ2-2, with a possible D match to TRBD1 (6 bases). Deletions cut 5 bases from V and 2 bases from J, with 15 bases between. Germline CDR1 and CDR2: LNHDA and SQIVND (reference sequence). This CDR3 has 16 residues. This CDR3 is CASSSSGTLNTGELFF. The CDR3 DNA follows: TGTGCCAGTAGTTCGTCCGGGACATTAAACACCGGGGAGCTGTTTTTT.

On this clone itself: Germline and junction disagree at one end, which may indicate a read error. The chain recombines TRBV29-1 with TRBJ1-1; D ambiguous. There are 10 residues in the CDR3. From germline, CDR1 is SQVTM and CDR2 ANQGSEA. The CDR3 DNA reads as TGCAGCGTTGAAGGGCGGAACCCCTCATTT. Protein sequence: CSVEGRNPSF.

The chain is built from TRBV2 and TRBJ2-1; 8 bases map to TRBD2. V lost 9 bases and J lost 7; bases outside the gene matches: 5. This CDR3 is built from 12 residues. The germline CDR1 and CDR2 sequences are SNHLY and FYNNEI. The CDR3: CARDSGGNEQFF. In nucleotides, the CDR3 is TGTGCCAGGGATTCGGGGGGGAATGAGCAGTTCTTC. The complete variable domain, with remaining parts taken from reference TRBV2 and TRBJ2-1, reads EPEVTQTPSHQVTQMGQEVILRCVPISNHLYFYWYRQILGQKVEFLVSFYNNEISEKSEIFDDQFSVERPDGSNFTLKIRSTKLEDSAMYFCARDSGGNEQFFGPGTRLTVL.

This CDR3 reads CASSLNRAANTEAFF. Written as DNA, the CDR3 is TGTGCCAGCAGCTTGAACAGGGCGGCGAACACTGAAGCTTTCTTT. The chain links TRBV7-9 to TRBJ1-1; tentatively, D is TRBD1 (6 bases). The ends were cut back, 3 bases at V and 1 base at J, with 12 bases in the middle. Germline V gene lookup returns CDR1 SEHNR and CDR2 FQNEAQ (reference sequence). CDR3 length equals 15 residues.

V is TRBV7-2 and J is TRBJ2-7, with D tentatively TRBD1 (5 bases). The CDR3 is made up of 14 amino acids. The V end was cut by 0 bases, the J end by 4 bases, with 10 bases between. Germline assignment: CDR1 SGHTA and CDR2 FQGNSA. The CDR3 loop reads CASSLAQGRYEQYF. CDR3 bases: TGTGCCAGCAGCTTAGCGCAGGGAAGGTACGAGCAGTACTTC.

The V and J genes are TRBV19 and TRBJ1-2; D possibly corresponds to TRBD1 (5 bases). This CDR3 has 14 amino acids. V was shortened by 7 bases and J by 2 bases, with 14 bases between the two germline ends. Germline V gene data show CDR1 as LNHDA and CDR2 as SQIVND (reference sequence). The CDR3 loop reads CASTKMTVNYGYTF. CDR3 bases: TGTGCCAGTACAAAGATGACAGTGAACTATGGCTACACCTTC.

Turning to this clone: Its ends do not fully match the called genes, so a read error is possible. V is TRBV5-4 and J is TRBJ2-2; D possibly corresponds to TRBD2 (5 bases). Germline V gene data show CDR1 as SGHNT and CDR2 as YYREEE (reference sequence). The CDR3 spans 14 residues. The CDR3 coding sequence is TGTGCCAGCAGCCCCCCGGAGAACACCGGGGAGCTATTTTTT. Translating gives CASSPPENTGELFF.

The V call is TRBV5-1, the J call TRBJ2-3; TRBD1 matches 10 bases. The CDR3 sequence is 14 residues long. Trimming removed 4 bases from V and 4 bases from J; junction bases left unmatched: 3. CDR1 is SGHRS, CDR2 YFSETQ, per germline. CDR3 amino acids: CASSIGTGADTQYF. Here the CDR3 DNA reads TGCGCCAGCAGCATCGGGACAGGGGCAGATACGCAGTATTTT.

The chain carries TRBV5-1 and TRBJ1-2; 10 positions match TRBD1. CDR3 size: 15 residues. The J segment lost 7 bases and the V segment lost 4 bases, leaving 10 bases of the junction unmatched. CDR1 is SGHRS, CDR2 YFSETQ, per germline. In DNA, the CDR3 is TGCGCCAGCAGCCAGGAGACAGGGGGCATAGGTGGCTACACCTTC. It encodes CASSQETGGIGGYTF.

The rearrangement joins TRBV6-5 to TRBJ2-7; the D gene is possibly TRBD2 (6 bases). The length of the CDR3 is 13 residues. Germline V gene data show CDR1 as MNHEY and CDR2 as SVGAGI. V was cut by 6 bases and J by 6 bases, with 15 bases left in between. CDR3 coding DNA: TGTGCCAGCAGCAGCGGGCCGTTGAGCGAGCAGTACTTC. Translation gives CASSSGPLSEQYF.

The chain couples TRBV18 to TRBJ2-2; TRBD1 is a possible D gene (6 bases). The CDR3 is made up of 15 amino acids. From germline, CDR1 is KGHSH and CDR2 LQKENI. Trimming stripped 3 bases from V and 4 bases from J, with 12 bases between. CDR3 DNA sequence: TGTGCCAGCTCACCGTCTGGGACATCCACCGGGGAGCTGTTTTTT. Its protein is CASSPSGTSTGELFF.

This clone was recorded a few times. This chain joins TRBV7-9 and TRBJ1-2; 11 bases agree with TRBD1. V lost 4 bases and J lost 8; bases outside the gene matches: 9. The CDR3 has 15 amino acids. Germline values: CDR1 SEHNR, CDR2 FQNEAQ (reference sequence). The CDR3 nucleotides read TGTGCCAGCAGCTCAGGACAGGGGGCGCTCCAGGGCTACACCTTC. It specifies CASSSGQGALQGYTF.

This clone was observed once. The rearrangement joins TRBV5-1 to TRBJ2-3, with 7 bases lining up with TRBD2. The germline gives CDR1 SGHRS, CDR2 YFSETQ. The V gene end was trimmed by 1 base and the J gene end by 1 base; junction bases not matched to a gene: 3. There are 15 residues in the CDR3. The CDR3 region is CASSLSLAGTDTQYF. The CDR3 coding sequence is TGCGCCAGCAGCTTGTCCCTAGCGGGCACAGATACGCAGTATTTT.

The chain employs TRBV5-1 and TRBJ2-5; 9 bases match TRBD2. Germline values: CDR1 SGHRS, CDR2 YFSETQ. J lost 2 bases, V lost 0 bases, and 5 bases had no gene match. The CDR3 sequence is 16 residues long. CDR3 DNA: TGCGCCAGCAGCTTGGCGCTAGCGGGGCGTCAAGAGACCCAGTACTTC. This gives the protein CASSLALAGRQETQYF. Using reference TRBV5-1 and TRBJ2-5 for the parts outside the CDR3, the full variable domain is KAGVTQTPRYLIKTRGQQVTLSCSPISGHRSVSWYQQTPGQGLQFLFEYFSETQRNKGNFPGRFSGRQFSNSRSEMNVSTLELGDSALYLCASSLALAGRQETQYFGPGTRLLVL.

CDR3 loop: CASSLYPGNTIYF. CDR3 nucleotides: TGCGCCAGCAGCCTCTATCCTGGAAACACCATATATTTT. J is TRBJ1-3 and V is TRBV4-1, with D unclear. This CDR3 is 13 amino acids long. The V and J ends lost 4 bases and 2 bases respectively, with 6 bases between them. Germline V gene sequence: CDR1 MGHRA, CDR2 YSYEKL.